This T cell receptor beta chain was recovered during a study of early stage breast cancer tumors. Here immunoSEQ multiplex PCR was the method, and the copy in TCRdb shows in-frame clones only, minus some. The sample records around 50,000 clones, about 80% being singletons. The trim removed 0 bases at V and 5 bases at J, leaving 8 bases unmatched. CDR3 length: 17 amino acids. Germline V gene sequence: CDR1 GTSNPN, CDR2 SVGIG (reference sequence). The chain is built from TRBV30 and TRBJ1-6; 9 nucleotides align to TRBD1. Sequenced input: blood. This receptor was obtained from a person aged 45 to 59 with breast cancer. The CDR3 loop reads CAWSVSRTGANNSPLHF. CDR3 DNA sequence: TGTGCCTGGAGTGTCTCTAGGACAGGGGCCAATAATTCACCCCTCCACTTT.